This T cell receptor (beta chain) was profiled in a study of CD8+ T cells in alopecia areata. Study results and limitations: Lesional scalp exceeded normal scalp in clonality, especially in alopecia totalis/universalis.

Regarding this clone: Antigen: not known.

As part of sample collection, lesional scalp punch biopsies and peripheral blood were taken from alopecia areata patients. CD4+ and CD8+ T cells were sorted from PBMCs stained for CD3, CD4 and CD8. In germline, CDR1 is SQVTM, CDR2 ANQGSEA. There are 14 residues in the CDR3. V lost 2 bases, J lost 2 bases, and 10 bases lay in between. RNA extraction was followed by reverse transcription into cDNA, which acted as the sequencing template. Data came from immunoSEQ multiplex PCR; TCRdb stores just in-frame clones and leaves some out. The table has about 250,000 clones, roughly two thirds seen once. V usage is TRBV29-1 and J usage is TRBJ2-1, with a possible D match to TRBD1 (6 bases). This TCR came from a human donor with alopecia areata. The material was CD4+ T cells sorted from blood, obtained at week 0. CDR3 nucleotides: TGCAGCGTTGAATACAGGGCCGCCTACAATGAGCAGTTCTTC. This translates into CSVEYRAAYNEQFF.